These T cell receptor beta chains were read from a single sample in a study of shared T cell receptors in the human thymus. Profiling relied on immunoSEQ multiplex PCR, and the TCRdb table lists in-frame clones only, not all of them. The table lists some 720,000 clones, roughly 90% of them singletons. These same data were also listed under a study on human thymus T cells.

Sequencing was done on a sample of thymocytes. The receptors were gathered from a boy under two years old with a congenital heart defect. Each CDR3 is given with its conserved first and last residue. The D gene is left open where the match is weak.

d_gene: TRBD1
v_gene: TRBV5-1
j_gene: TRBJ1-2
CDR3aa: CASSLGQGGENGYTF

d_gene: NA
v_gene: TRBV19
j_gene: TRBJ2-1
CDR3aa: CASRGHHDSYNEQFF

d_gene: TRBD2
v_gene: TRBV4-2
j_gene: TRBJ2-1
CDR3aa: CASSRPGRELYNEQFF

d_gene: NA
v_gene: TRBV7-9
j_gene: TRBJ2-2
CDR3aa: CASRSTGRSNTGELFF

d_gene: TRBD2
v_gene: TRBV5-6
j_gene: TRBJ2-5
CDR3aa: CASSFPGLAGGETQYF

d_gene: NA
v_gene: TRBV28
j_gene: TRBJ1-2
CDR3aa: CASSLAHRAGYTF

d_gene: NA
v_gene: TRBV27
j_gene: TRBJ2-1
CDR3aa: CASSWGGGQGLTYNEQFF

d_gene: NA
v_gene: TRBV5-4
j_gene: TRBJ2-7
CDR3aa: CASSLGGPAGNHEQYF

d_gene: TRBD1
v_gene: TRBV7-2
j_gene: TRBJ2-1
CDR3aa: CASSLGGTGQGVYNEQFF

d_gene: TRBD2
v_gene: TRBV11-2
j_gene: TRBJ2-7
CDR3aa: CASSSSGRACEQYF

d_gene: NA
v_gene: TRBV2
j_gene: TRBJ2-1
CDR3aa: CASSVASEYNEQFF

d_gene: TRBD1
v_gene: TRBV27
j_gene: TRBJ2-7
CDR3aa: CASSDGQGGLAGPRVYEQYF

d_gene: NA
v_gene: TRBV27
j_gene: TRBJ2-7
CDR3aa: CASGGIDEQYF

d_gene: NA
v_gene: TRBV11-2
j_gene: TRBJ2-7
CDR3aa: CASSLGLTGKWDEQYF

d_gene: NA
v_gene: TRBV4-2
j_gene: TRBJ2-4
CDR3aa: CASSQDLAALRVQYF

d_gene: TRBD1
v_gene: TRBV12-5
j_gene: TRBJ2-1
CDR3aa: CASGSGGRGPFYNEQFF

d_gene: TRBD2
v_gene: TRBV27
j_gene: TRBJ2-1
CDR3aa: CASSLSSQREFYEQFF

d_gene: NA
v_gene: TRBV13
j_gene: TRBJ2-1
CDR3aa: CASSSRTTQPNEQFF

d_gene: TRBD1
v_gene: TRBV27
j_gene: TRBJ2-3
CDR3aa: CASSLSPATGGRDTQYF

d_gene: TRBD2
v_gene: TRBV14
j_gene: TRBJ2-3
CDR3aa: CASSQESLAGVGVTDTQYF

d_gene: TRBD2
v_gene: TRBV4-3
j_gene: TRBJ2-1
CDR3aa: CASRGTSGPYNEQFF

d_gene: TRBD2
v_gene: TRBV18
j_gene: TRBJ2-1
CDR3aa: CASSPRAGGPIYEQFF

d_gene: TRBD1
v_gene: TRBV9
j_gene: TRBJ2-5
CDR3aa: CASSRDREETQYF

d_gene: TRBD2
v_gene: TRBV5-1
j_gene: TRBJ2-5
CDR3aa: CASSTGTRDWETQYF

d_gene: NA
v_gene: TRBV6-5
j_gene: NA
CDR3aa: CASSSPYRGYEQYF